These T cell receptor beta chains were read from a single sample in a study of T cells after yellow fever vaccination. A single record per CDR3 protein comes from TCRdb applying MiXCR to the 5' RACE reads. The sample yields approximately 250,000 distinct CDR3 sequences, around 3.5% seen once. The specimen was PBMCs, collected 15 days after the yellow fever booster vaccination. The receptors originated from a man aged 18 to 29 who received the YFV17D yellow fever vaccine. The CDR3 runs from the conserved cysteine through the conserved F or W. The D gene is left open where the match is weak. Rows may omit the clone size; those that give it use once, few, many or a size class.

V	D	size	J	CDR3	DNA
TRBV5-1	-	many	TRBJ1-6	CASSLWGGDNSPLHF	TGCGCCAGCAGCTTGTGGGGCGGCGATAATTCACCCCTCCACTTT
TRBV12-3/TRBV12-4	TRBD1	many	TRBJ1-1	CASSPRQGGGEAFF	TGTGCCAGCAGTCCTCGACAGGGCGGGGGTGAAGCTTTCTTT
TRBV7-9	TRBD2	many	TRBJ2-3	CASSLGDMTSGHKGQYF	TGTGCCAGCAGCTTAGGGGATATGACTAGCGGCCACAAGGGGCAGTATTTT
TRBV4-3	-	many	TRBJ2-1	CASSQDGVSSYNEQFF	TGCGCCAGCAGCCAAGACGGGGTGAGCTCCTACAATGAGCAGTTCTTC
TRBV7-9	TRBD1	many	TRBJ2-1	CASSWNRDRGGNEQFF	TGTGCCAGCAGCTGGAACAGAGACAGGGGGGGCAATGAGCAGTTCTTC
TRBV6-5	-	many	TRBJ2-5	CASRAGTGFQETQYF	TGTGCCAGCAGAGCGGGGACAGGTTTCCAAGAGACCCAGTACTTC
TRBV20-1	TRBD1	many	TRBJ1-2	CSVRQGANYGYTF	TGCAGTGTCCGACAGGGGGCAAACTATGGCTACACCTTC
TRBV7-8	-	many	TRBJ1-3	CASSLAQGLSGNTIYF	TGTGCCAGCAGCTTAGCGCAGGGACTCTCTGGAAACACCATATATTTT
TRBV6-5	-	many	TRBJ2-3	CASSYSKRAGDVSDTQYF	TGTGCCAGCAGTTACTCGAAGCGGGCAGGGGATGTTTCAGATACGCAGTATTTT
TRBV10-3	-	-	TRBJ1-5	CAISDGEGNQPQHF	TGTGCCATCAGTGACGGGGAGGGTAATCAGCCCCAGCATTTT
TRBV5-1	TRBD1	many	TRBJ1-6	CASSSGQDNSPLHF	TGCGCCAGCAGCTCGGGACAGGATAATTCACCCCTCCACTTT
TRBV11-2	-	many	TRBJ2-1	CASSRIGQSNEQFF	TGTGCCAGCAGTCGAATTGGACAGTCAAATGAGCAGTTCTTC
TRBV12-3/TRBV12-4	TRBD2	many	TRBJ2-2	CASIRRGATGELFF	TGTGCCAGCATCCGGCGGGGGGCCACCGGGGAGCTGTTTTTT
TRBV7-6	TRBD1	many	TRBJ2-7	CASSRGQGQYEQYF	TGTGCCAGCAGCCGGGGACAGGGACAGTACGAGCAGTACTTC
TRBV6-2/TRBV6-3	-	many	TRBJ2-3	CASSYTGDTDTQYF	TGTGCCAGCAGTTATACCGGGGACACAGATACGCAGTATTTT
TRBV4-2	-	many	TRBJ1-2	CASSQETGRNYGYTF	TGTGCCAGCAGCCAAGAGACAGGCCGAAACTATGGCTACACCTTC
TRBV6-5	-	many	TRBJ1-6	CASRPTGTPYNSPLHF	TGTGCCAGCAGGCCGACCGGGACACCGTATAATTCACCCCTCCACTTT
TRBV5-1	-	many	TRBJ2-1	CASRDLSVGNEQFF	TGCGCCAGCAGGGATTTGTCGGTAGGGAATGAGCAGTTCTTC
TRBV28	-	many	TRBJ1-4	CASSFPGAATNEKLFF	TGTGCCAGCAGTTTCCCCGGGGCCGCAACTAATGAAAAACTGTTTTTT
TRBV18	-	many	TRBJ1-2	CASSPSSPGAGQNGYTF	TGTGCCAGCTCACCAAGTTCTCCCGGGGCCGGGCAAAATGGCTACACCTTC
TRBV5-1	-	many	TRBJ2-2	CASSSLGQEVGELFF	TGCGCCAGCAGCAGCCTCGGGCAGGAGGTCGGGGAGCTGTTTTTT
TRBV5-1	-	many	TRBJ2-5	CASSLGLLRRTQYF	TGCGCCAGCAGCTTGGGACTCCTCCGGCGGACCCAGTACTTC
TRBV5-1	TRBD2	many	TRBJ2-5	CASSLELAGAPYF	TGCGCCAGCAGCTTGGAACTAGCGGGGGCCCCGTACTTC
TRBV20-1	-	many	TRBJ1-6	CSAQKGSSYNSPLHF	TGCAGTGCCCAGAAGGGCAGCTCCTATAATTCACCCCTCCACTTT
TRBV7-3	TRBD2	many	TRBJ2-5	CASSPFAGGPGETQYF	TGTGCCAGCAGCCCCTTCGCGGGGGGGCCTGGAGAGACCCAGTACTTC
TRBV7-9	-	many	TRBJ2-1	CASSSGGNEQFF	TGCGCCAGCAGCTCCGGAGGGAATGAGCAGTTCTTC
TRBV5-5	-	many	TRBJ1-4	CASSLWDLANEKLFF	TGTGCCAGCAGCTTGTGGGACCTCGCTAATGAAAAACTGTTTTTT
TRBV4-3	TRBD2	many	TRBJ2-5	CASSQVRTGLAGAGETQYF	TGCGCCAGCAGCCAAGTGCGAACGGGACTAGCGGGGGCCGGAGAGACCCAGTACTTC
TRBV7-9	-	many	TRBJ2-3	CASSLYSTDTQYF	TGTGCCAGCAGCTTATATAGCACAGATACGCAGTATTTT
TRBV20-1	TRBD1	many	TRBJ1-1	CSAINTGALNTEAFF	TGCAGTGCTATAAATACAGGGGCCTTGAACACTGAAGCTTTCTTT
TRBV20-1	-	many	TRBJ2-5	CSAMPGGGQETQYF	TGCAGTGCTATGCCAGGAGGGGGTCAAGAGACCCAGTACTTC
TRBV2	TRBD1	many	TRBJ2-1	CASSPPPGQTYNEQFF	TGTGCCAGCAGTCCCCCACCGGGACAGACCTACAATGAGCAGTTCTTC
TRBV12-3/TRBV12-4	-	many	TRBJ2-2	CASSSVSIGTGELFF	TGTGCCAGCAGTAGTGTTTCCATCGGCACCGGGGAGCTGTTTTTT
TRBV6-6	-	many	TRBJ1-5	CASSKPDSLDQPQHF	TGTGCCAGCAGTAAGCCAGACAGCTTAGATCAGCCCCAGCATTTT
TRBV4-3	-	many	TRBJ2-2	CASSQDPGPNTGELFF	TGCGCCAGCAGCCAAGATCCGGGGCCCAACACCGGGGAGCTGTTTTTT
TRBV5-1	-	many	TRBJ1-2	CASSDGGYGYTF	TGCGCCAGCAGCGACGGAGGTTATGGCTACACCTTC
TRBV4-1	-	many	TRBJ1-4	CASRRGQDEKLFF	TGCGCCAGCAGACGGGGTCAGGACGAAAAACTGTTTTTT
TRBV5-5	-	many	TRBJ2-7	CASSAWTNEQYF	TGTGCCAGCAGCGCCTGGACTAACGAGCAGTACTTC
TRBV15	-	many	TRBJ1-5	CATSTGEPSQPQHF	TGTGCCACCAGCACGGGGGAGCCCAGTCAGCCCCAGCATTTT
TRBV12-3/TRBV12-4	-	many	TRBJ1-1	CASSLEGRTEAFF	TGTGCCAGCAGTTTAGAAGGGCGAACTGAAGCTTTCTTT
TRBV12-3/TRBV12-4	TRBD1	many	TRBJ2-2	CASSLDRIRSGELFF	TGTGCCAGCAGTTTGGACAGGATAAGGAGCGGGGAGCTGTTTTTT
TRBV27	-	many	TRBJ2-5	CASSRGTFQETQYF	TGTGCCAGCAGTCGGGGAACCTTTCAAGAGACCCAGTACTTC